The clone carrying this T cell receptor (beta chain) has ten or more counts. Its target is unknown. V was cut by 2 bases and J by 5 bases, with 12 bases left in between. The CDR3 loop spans 14 amino acids. This sample is part of a study of T cells in Graves' hyperthyroidism and ophthalmopathy. About the study: Initial diagnosis, before any treatment, was when peripheral blood was collected. Regarding the study as a whole: Most expanded thyroid clonotypes above 0.001 recurred in blood.

Amplification of TCR beta CDR3 regions used RNA as the template. The HTBI primer set served for first-round RT-PCR of the TCR CDR3. In TCRdb, the multiplex PCR reads were re-called with MiXCR into one record per CDR3 protein. The sample lists approximately 600,000 distinct CDR3 sequences, roughly 20% occurring once. V is TRBV12-3 or TRBV12-4 and J is TRBJ1-2; D perhaps matches TRBD1 (5 bases). The TCR originated in a man in his thirties or forties with Graves' ophthalmopathy. Sequencing input: blood. The CDR3 protein is CASSLSGQGYGYTF. The CDR3 DNA sequence: TGTGCCAGCAGTTTATCGGGGCAGGGTTATGGCTACACCTTC.